These 16 T cell receptor beta chains were all obtained from the same sample, sequenced in a study of blood T cell repertoires in COVID-19. Sequenced by immunoSEQ multiplex PCR; TCRdb stores in-frame clones only, minus some. The sample carries a few hundred thousand clones, 60% to 75% recorded once. Source material: peripheral blood. These receptors were collected from a woman older than 75 with acute or convalescent COVID-19.

The chain recombines TRBV6-5 with TRBJ2-7; 10 nucleotides line up with TRBD1. In germline, CDR1 is MNHEY, CDR2 SVGAGI. After removal of 5 bases from V and 4 bases from J, the junction contained 5 bases not matched to a gene. The CDR3 runs to 14 residues. CDR3 DNA: TGTGCCAGCAGTCGGGGGGGACAGGGGTACGAGCAGTACTTC. This encodes CASSRGGQGYEQYF.

This clone was detected only once. This sequence joins TRBV28 and TRBJ1-5, with a tentative D call TRBD1 (5 bases). V was trimmed by 6 bases and J by 6 bases, leaving 18 bases between them. The CDR3 consists of 15 residues. In germline, CDR1 is MDHEN, CDR2 SYDVKM. CDR3 amino acids: CASRGLQGSSQPQHF. For the CDR3, the DNA is TGTGCCAGCAGGGGTCTGCAGGGCTCGAGTCAGCCCCAGCATTTT.

This chain connects TRBV30 to TRBJ2-1; TRBD2 might be the D (6 bases). This CDR3 contains 14 residues. Between the trimmed V and J ends, which lost 2 bases and 4 bases, there was a span of 12 bases. Germline V gene data show CDR1 as GTSNPN and CDR2 as SVGIG (reference sequence). CDR3 in amino acids: CAWSRRAAYNEQFF. The CDR3 bases are TGTGCCTGGAGTCGGAGGGCCGCTTACAATGAGCAGTTCTTC.

The V gene is TRBV20-1, the J gene TRBJ1-5; D remains ambiguous. V lost 3 bases, J lost 4 bases, and 13 bases lay in between. Germline CDR1 DFQATT, CDR2 SNEGSKA (reference sequence). The CDR3 runs 14 residues. CDR3 sequence reads: CSASSGVGNQPQHF. CDR3 nucleotides: TGCAGTGCTAGTTCCGGGGTGGGTAATCAGCCCCAGCATTTT.

The J gene is TRBJ1-6, the V gene TRBV5-1, with D unresolved. Looked up from germline, CDR1 is SGHRS and CDR2 is YFSETQ. This CDR3 comprises 15 residues. V was shortened by 0 bases and J by 7 bases, with 11 bases between the two germline ends. CDR3 in amino acids: CASSLGQAENSPLHF. DNA for the CDR3: TGCGCCAGCAGCTTGGGACAAGCGGAAAATTCACCCCTCCACTTT.

The V gene is TRBV9, the J gene TRBJ1-1, with D unclear. The germline V gene has CDR1 SGDLS and CDR2 YYNGEE. The germline V and J ends were trimmed by 2 bases and 1 base, with 6 bases remaining between them. This CDR3 contains 13 residues. CDR3 in DNA: TGTGCCAGCAGCGTCAGACAGAACACTGAAGCTTTCTTT. This sequence encodes CASSVRQNTEAFF.

This chain links TRBV10-3 with TRBJ2-1; 7 bases line up with TRBD2. CDR1 ENHRY and CDR2 SYGVKD come from the germline V gene. CDR3 size: 14 residues. With V trimmed by 4 bases and J by 15 bases, 15 bases remained unmatched. CDR3 protein: CAISGARRGSERFF. CDR3 DNA sequence: TGTGCCATCAGTGGGGCCCGACGCGGGAGCGAGAGGTTCTTC.

V usage is TRBV4-1 and J usage is TRBJ1-5; D remains unclear. Germline lookup yields CDR1 MGHRA and CDR2 YSYEKL. This CDR3 comprises 17 residues. The V end lost 0 bases, the J end lost 0 bases, and 12 bases lay between the germline ends. In nucleotides, the CDR3 is TGCGCCAGCAGCCAAGATAGGGAGGGCCATAGCAATCAGCCCCAGCATTTT. Amino acids: CASSQDREGHSNQPQHF.

The chain carries TRBV27 and TRBJ1-1; tentatively, D is TRBD1 (6 bases). Trimming pared 5 bases from V and 1 base from J, leaving 11 bases between. Germline V gene lookup returns CDR1 MNHEY and CDR2 SMNVEV (reference sequence). This CDR3 region has 14 residues. The CDR3 loop is CASSPGGPNTEAFF. The CDR3 region has the DNA TGTGCCAGCAGTCCCGGGGGGCCGAACACTGAAGCTTTCTTT.

CDR3 in DNA: TGTGCCAGCAGCTTGACTTCGCAGGGGGTGGCTTTCTTT. Protein product: CASSLTSQGVAFF. The chain combines TRBV7-3 with TRBJ1-1; 7 bases fit TRBD1. Looked up from germline, CDR1 is SGHTA and CDR2 is FQGTGA. The CDR3 is 13 residues long. Losses at the gene ends were 3 bases for V and 11 bases for J; bases not matched to a gene: 9.

The chain is built from TRBV7-9 and TRBJ1-5; D unclear. There are 13 residues in the CDR3. Trimming took off 3 bases at V and 5 bases at J, with 8 bases between the two ends. Per germline, CDR1 SEHNR and CDR2 FQNEAQ (reference sequence). Here the CDR3 reads CASSLEGDQPQHF. For the CDR3, the DNA is TGTGCCAGCAGCTTGGAAGGAGATCAGCCCCAGCATTTT.

The CDR3: CASSLGTAPSYEQYF. The CDR3 coding sequence is TGCGCCAGCAGCTTGGGGACAGCACCTTCCTACGAGCAGTACTTC. The chain uses TRBV5-1 and TRBJ2-7; D is possibly TRBD1 (6 bases). The germline V and J ends were trimmed by 0 bases and 1 base, with 11 bases remaining between them. The CDR3 totals 15 residues. Germline CDR1 is SGHRS and CDR2 is YFSETQ.

The chain employs TRBV5-1 and TRBJ1-1, with 8 nucleotides matching TRBD1. J gave up 1 base and V 4 bases, and 6 bases lay outside the gene matches. The CDR3 is 15 residues long. In germline, CDR1 is SGHRS, CDR2 YFSETQ. The CDR3 nucleotides are TGCGCCAGCAGCCTCAGGACAGGGACGAACACTGAAGCTTTCTTT. It yields the protein CASSLRTGTNTEAFF.

This clone showed up just a few times. The chain combines TRBV2 with TRBJ2-4; TRBD1 matches 8 bases. V lost 6 bases and J lost 5; bases outside the gene matches: 6. The CDR3 has 14 amino acids. Germline V CDR1 and CDR2: SNHLY, FYNNEI. The CDR3 here is CASRGGTGQNIQYF. CDR3 in DNA: TGTGCCAGCAGAGGCGGGACAGGACAAAACATTCAGTACTTC.

The chain combines TRBV6-5 with TRBJ1-1; D ambiguous. Looked up from germline, CDR1 is MNHEY and CDR2 is SVGAGI. Trimming took off 8 bases at V and 5 bases at J, with 15 bases between the two ends. The CDR3 sequence is 13 residues long. The CDR3 bases are TGTGCCAGCGTGAGGGTGAGGGATACTGAAGCTTTCTTT. This translates into CASVRVRDTEAFF.

V and J are TRBV6-2 or TRBV6-3 and TRBJ2-7, with TRBD1 identical over 10 bases. There are 15 residues in the CDR3. Germline trimming cut 4 bases from V and 2 bases from J; bases unmatched to any gene: 5. Germline-derived CDR1 and CDR2 are MNHEY and SVGEGT. The CDR3 DNA reads as TGTGCCAGCAGTTCGGCTGGGACAGGGGCCTACGAGCAGTACTTC. Translating it yields CASSSAGTGAYEQYF.